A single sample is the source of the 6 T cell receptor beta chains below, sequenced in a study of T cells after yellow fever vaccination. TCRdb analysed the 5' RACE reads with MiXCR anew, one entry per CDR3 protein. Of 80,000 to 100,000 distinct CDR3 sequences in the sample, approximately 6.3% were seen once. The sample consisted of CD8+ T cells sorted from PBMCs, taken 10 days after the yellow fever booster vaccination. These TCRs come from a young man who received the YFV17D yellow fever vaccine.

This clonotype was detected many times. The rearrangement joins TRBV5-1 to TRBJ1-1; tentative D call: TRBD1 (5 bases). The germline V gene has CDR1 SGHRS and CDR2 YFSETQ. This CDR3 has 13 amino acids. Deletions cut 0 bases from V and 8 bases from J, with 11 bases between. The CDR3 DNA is TGCGCCAGCAGCTTGGTCCCCGACAGAGAAGCTTTCTTT. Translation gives CASSLVPDREAFF.

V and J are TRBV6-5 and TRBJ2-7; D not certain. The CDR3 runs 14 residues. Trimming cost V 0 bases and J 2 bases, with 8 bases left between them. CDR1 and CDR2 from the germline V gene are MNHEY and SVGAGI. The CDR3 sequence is CASSYSGGPYEQYF. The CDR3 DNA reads TGTGCCAGCAGTTACTCCGGCGGCCCCTACGAGCAGTACTTC.

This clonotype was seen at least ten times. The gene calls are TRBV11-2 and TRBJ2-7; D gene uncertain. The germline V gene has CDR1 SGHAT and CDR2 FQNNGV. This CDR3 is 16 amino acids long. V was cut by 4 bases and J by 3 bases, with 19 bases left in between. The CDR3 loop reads CASSSPPTHQNYEQYF. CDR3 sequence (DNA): TGTGCCAGCAGCTCCCCGCCCACTCACCAGAACTACGAGCAGTACTTC.

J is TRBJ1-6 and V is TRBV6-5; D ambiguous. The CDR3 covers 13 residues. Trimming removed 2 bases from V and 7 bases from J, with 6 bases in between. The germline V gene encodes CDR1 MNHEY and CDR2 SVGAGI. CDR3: CASSYGRNSPLHF. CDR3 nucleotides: TGTGCCAGCAGTTACGGAAGAAATTCACCCCTCCACTTT.

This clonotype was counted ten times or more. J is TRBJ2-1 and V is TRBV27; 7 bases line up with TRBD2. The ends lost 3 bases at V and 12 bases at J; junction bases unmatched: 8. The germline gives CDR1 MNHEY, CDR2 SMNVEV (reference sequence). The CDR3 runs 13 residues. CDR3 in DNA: TGTGCCAGCAGTTTCACTAAGACTAGCTCGCAGTTCTTC. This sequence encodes CASSFTKTSSQFF.

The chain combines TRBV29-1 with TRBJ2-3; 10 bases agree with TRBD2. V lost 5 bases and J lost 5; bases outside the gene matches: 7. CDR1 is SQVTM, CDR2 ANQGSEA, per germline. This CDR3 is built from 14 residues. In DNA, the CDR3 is TGCAGCGTTAGCGGGGGGGCCGTAAGAGATACGCAGTATTTT. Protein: CSVSGGAVRDTQYF.